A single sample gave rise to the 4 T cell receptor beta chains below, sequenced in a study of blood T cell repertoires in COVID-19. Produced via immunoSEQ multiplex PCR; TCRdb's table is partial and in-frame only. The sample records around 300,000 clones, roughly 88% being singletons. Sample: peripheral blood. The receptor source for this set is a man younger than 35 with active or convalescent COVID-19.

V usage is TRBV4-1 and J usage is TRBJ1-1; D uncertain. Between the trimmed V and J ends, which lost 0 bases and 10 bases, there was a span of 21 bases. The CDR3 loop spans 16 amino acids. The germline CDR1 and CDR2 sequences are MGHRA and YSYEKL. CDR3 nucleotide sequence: TGCGCCAGCAGCCAAGAAGGTCCTCTACCAACGTCGGGAGCTTTCTTT. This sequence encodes CASSQEGPLPTSGAFF.

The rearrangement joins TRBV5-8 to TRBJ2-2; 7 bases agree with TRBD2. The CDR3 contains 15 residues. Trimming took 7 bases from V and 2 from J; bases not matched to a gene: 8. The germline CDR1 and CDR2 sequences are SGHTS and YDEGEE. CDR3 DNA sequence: TGTGCCAGCGCTTGGGGAGGGGTAAACACCGGGGAGCTGTTTTTT. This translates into CASAWGGVNTGELFF.

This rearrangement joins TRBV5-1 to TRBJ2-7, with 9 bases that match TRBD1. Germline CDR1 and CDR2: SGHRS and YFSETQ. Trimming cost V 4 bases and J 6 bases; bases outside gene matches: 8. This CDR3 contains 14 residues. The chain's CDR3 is CASSAGGTGSEQYF. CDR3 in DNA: TGCGCCAGCAGCGCAGGCGGGACAGGGAGCGAGCAGTACTTC.

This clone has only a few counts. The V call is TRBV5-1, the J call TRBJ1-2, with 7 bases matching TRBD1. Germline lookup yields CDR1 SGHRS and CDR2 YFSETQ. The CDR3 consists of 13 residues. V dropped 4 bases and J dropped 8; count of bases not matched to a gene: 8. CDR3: CASSPRDSFGYTF. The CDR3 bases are TGCGCCAGCAGCCCGCGGGACAGTTTCGGCTACACCTTC.